Following are 10 T cell receptor beta chains from one sample sequenced in a study of somatic mutations in cytotoxic T cells in rheumatoid arthritis. This table comes from immunoSEQ multiplex PCR, and its TCRdb copy is limited to in-frame clones, with some not included. The table lists around 18,000 clones, approximately 80% of them singletons. Sequenced: CD8+ T cells sorted from blood. These TCRs come from an adult with rheumatoid arthritis.

CDR3 sequence (DNA): TGTGCCAGCAGCTTAACAGGGACAGGGAGTGAGCAGTTCTTC. Translating gives CASSLTGTGSEQFF. The chain links TRBV7-3 to TRBJ2-1, with 9 nucleotides matching TRBD1. The length of the CDR3 is 14 residues. V lost 0 bases, J lost 9 bases, and 3 bases stayed unmatched. The germline CDR1 and CDR2 sequences are SGHTA and FQGTGA.

The chain recombines TRBV29-1 with TRBJ2-7; 8 bases map to TRBD1. The V gene end was trimmed by 6 bases and the J gene end by 6 bases; junction bases not matched to a gene: 10. Germline CDR1 reads SQVTM; CDR2 reads ANQGSEA. The CDR3 extends over 13 amino acids. This chain's CDR3 is CSVFSGQVGEQYF. The CDR3 DNA is TGCAGCGTCTTTTCGGGACAGGTCGGCGAGCAGTACTTC.

This chain uses TRBV14 with TRBJ1-2; D is uncertain. V was clipped by 1 base and J by 0 bases, with 3 bases between them. Germline V gene lookup returns CDR1 SGHDN and CDR2 FVKESK. The CDR3 contains 13 residues. CDR3 sequence: CASSQGANYGYTF. As DNA, the CDR3 is TGTGCCAGCAGCCAAGGGGCTAACTATGGCTACACCTTC.

V is TRBV9 and J is TRBJ1-6; D is undetermined. This CDR3 contains 15 residues. Germline CDR1 is SGDLS and CDR2 is YYNGEE. Deletions cut 3 bases from V and 3 bases from J, with 10 bases between. CDR3: CASSASGSYNSPLHF. As DNA, the CDR3 is TGTGCCAGCAGCGCCTCAGGAAGCTATAATTCACCCCTCCACTTT.

This clone occurred once. The chain joins TRBV4-2 to TRBJ1-1, with no clear D. The CDR3 has 17 amino acids. Germline V lookup: CDR1 LGHNA, CDR2 YNFKEQ. Trimming took 0 bases from V and 4 from J, leaving 18 bases between them. As DNA, the CDR3 is TGTGCCAGCAGCCAAGACCCAGGTCCGGGTATTGCCACTGAAGCTTTCTTT. Amino acids: CASSQDPGPGIATEAFF.

This chain links TRBV4-1 with TRBJ2-7; D is unresolved. V was pared by 3 bases and J by 3 bases, with 15 bases between. CDR1 is MGHRA and CDR2 is YSYEKL in the germline V gene. This CDR3 has 15 amino acids. The chain's CDR3 is CASSQADLGDYEQYF. The CDR3 DNA follows: TGCGCCAGCAGCCAGGCGGATCTTGGCGACTACGAGCAGTACTTC.

This sequence joins TRBV19 and TRBJ2-5, with D perhaps TRBD1 (6 bases). This CDR3 contains 15 residues. Germline V lookup: CDR1 LNHDA, CDR2 SQIVND (reference sequence). V was shortened by 7 bases and J by 5 bases, with 20 bases between the two germline ends. The CDR3 coding sequence is TGTGCCAGTACCAACGTATGGGGGCCCCAGGAGACCCAGTACTTC. Residues: CASTNVWGPQETQYF.

This clone is a singleton in its sample. This rearrangement joins TRBV4-2 to TRBJ2-7, with TRBD2 matching 10 bases. The CDR3 has 15 amino acids. The V segment lost 2 bases and the J segment 2 bases; nucleotides outside the gene matches: 3. Germline values: CDR1 LGHNA, CDR2 YNFKEQ. This CDR3 is CASSQQRGGTYEQYF. The CDR3 nucleotides are TGTGCCAGCAGCCAACAGCGGGGGGGAACCTACGAGCAGTACTTC.

The chain joins TRBV4-2 to TRBJ2-5, with 7 bases fitting TRBD2. Germline V gene data show CDR1 as LGHNA and CDR2 as YNFKEQ. Trimming cost V 5 bases and J 2 bases; bases outside gene matches: 11. The CDR3 extends over 16 amino acids. CDR3 DNA: TGTGCCAGCAGCTACGAACTGGGGGGGAGTCAAGAGACCCAGTACTTC. It yields the protein CASSYELGGSQETQYF.

This chain uses TRBV7-3 with TRBJ2-3; the D gene could be TRBD1 or TRBD2 (5 bases each). The CDR3 consists of 15 residues. Trimming stripped 6 bases from V and 2 bases from J, with 15 bases between. Germline-derived CDR1 and CDR2 are SGHTA and FQGTGA. In nucleotides, the CDR3 is TGTGCCAGCAGTCGAGGGGTCTCCTCCACAGATACGCAGTATTTT. Its protein is CASSRGVSSTDTQYF.